The 3 T cell receptor beta chains given below trace back to one sample, sequenced in a study of blood T cell repertoires in COVID-19. The method was immunoSEQ multiplex PCR; TCRdb's version includes in-frame clones alone and lacks a portion of them. The sample shows some 50,000 clones, roughly 78% of them seen only once. Specimen: peripheral blood. These receptors originate from a woman older than 75 with acute or convalescent COVID-19.

The rearrangement joins TRBV28 to TRBJ2-7; 10 positions agree with TRBD1. Trimming cost V 8 bases and J 5 bases; bases outside gene matches: 9. CDR1 and CDR2 from the germline V gene are MDHEN and SYDVKM. The CDR3 length is 14 residues. CDR3 region: CASLRDRGSHEQYF. The CDR3 DNA reads as TGTGCCAGCCTTCGGGACAGGGGATCCCACGAGCAGTACTTC.

The V gene is TRBV5-1, the J gene TRBJ2-5; 7 positions agree with TRBD2. This CDR3 comprises 15 residues. With 2 bases clipped from V and 8 bases from J, the junction kept 12 bases outside the gene matches. CDR1 is SGHRS, CDR2 YFSETQ, per germline. CDR3 residues: CASSLGTMSSETQYF. The CDR3 region has the DNA TGCGCCAGCAGCTTAGGGACTATGAGTTCAGAAACCCAGTACTTC.

This chain uses TRBV11-2 with TRBJ2-1; 12 bases map to TRBD2. J was trimmed by 7 bases and V by 5 bases; bases with no gene match: 6. Germline assignment: CDR1 SGHAT and CDR2 FQNNGV. The CDR3 covers 15 residues. This CDR3 is CASSIRLAGANEQFF. In nucleotides, the CDR3 is TGTGCCAGCAGCATTAGACTAGCGGGAGCGAATGAGCAGTTCTTC.